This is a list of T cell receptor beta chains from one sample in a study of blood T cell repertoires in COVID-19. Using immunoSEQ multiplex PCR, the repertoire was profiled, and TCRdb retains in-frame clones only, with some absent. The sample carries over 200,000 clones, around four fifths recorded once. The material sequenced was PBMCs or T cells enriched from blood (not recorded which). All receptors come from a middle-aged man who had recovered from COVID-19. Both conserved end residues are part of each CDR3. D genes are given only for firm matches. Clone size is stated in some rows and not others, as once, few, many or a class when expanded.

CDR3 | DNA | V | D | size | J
CATSDSGQQETQYF | TGTGCCACCAGTGATTCTGGACAGCAAGAGACCCAGTACTTC | TRBV24-1 | - | - | TRBJ2-5
CASRGGTSGLQETQYF | TGTGCCAGCAGGGGAGGGACTAGCGGCCTTCAAGAGACCCAGTACTTC | TRBV2 | TRBD2 | - | TRBJ2-5
CASSIQGRQETQYF | TGTGCCAGTAGTATCCAGGGCAGACAAGAGACCCAGTACTTC | TRBV19 | - | - | TRBJ2-5
CASSPAVDQGLSGNTIYF | TGTGCCAGCTCACCGGCCGTGGACCAGGGCCTCTCTGGAAACACCATATATTTT | TRBV18 | - | - | TRBJ1-3
CASSQEQGSTEAFF | TGCGCCAGCAGCCAAGAACAGGGGTCCACTGAAGCTTTCTTT | TRBV4-3 | TRBD1 | - | TRBJ1-1
CAISAVAGQAGKLFF | TGTGCCATCAGTGCGGTGGCGGGCCAAGCAGGAAAACTGTTTTTT | TRBV10-3 | - | - | TRBJ1-4
CASRDDGLLGYTF | TGTGCCAGCAGGGACGACGGACTCTTGGGCTACACCTTC | TRBV12-3/TRBV12-4 | - | - | TRBJ1-2
CASLTVAEAFF | TGTGCCAGCTTAACAGTGGCTGAAGCTTTCTTT | TRBV2 | - | - | TRBJ1-1
CASSLLLSLGYTF | TGCGCCAGCAGCTTGTTGTTGTCCCTTGGCTACACCTTC | TRBV5-1 | - | - | TRBJ1-2
CASSLADGAYEQYF | TGTGCCAGCAGCTTAGCGGACGGGGCCTACGAGCAGTACTTC | TRBV7-2 | - | - | TRBJ2-7
CAWKGPGNTIYF | TGTGCCTGGAAGGGGCCGGGAAACACCATATATTTT | TRBV30 | - | - | TRBJ1-3
CASSPPSGGPRQETQYF | TGTGCCAGCAGCCCCCCTAGCGGGGGCCCTAGGCAAGAGACCCAGTACTTC | TRBV7-2 | TRBD2 | - | TRBJ2-5
CASRTGVSPTEAFF | TGTGCCAGCAGAACAGGGGTATCTCCAACTGAAGCTTTCTTT | TRBV2 | TRBD1 | - | TRBJ1-1
CASSWTSGSGETQYF | TGTGCCAGCAGTTGGACTAGCGGGAGTGGGGAGACCCAGTACTTC | TRBV6-2/TRBV6-3 | TRBD2 | - | TRBJ2-5
CASSFTSTGPAGELFF | TGTGCCAGCAGCTTTACGTCTACAGGGCCGGCCGGGGAGCTGTTTTTT | TRBV7-2 | - | few | TRBJ2-2
CAINLRTSGGTSSSTDTQYF | TGTGCCATCAACCTTAGGACTAGCGGGGGGACATCCTCTAGCACAGATACGCAGTATTTT | TRBV10-3 | TRBD2 | - | TRBJ2-3
CASSWRGGTDTQYF | TGTGCCAGCAGCTGGCGGGGGGGCACAGATACGCAGTATTTT | TRBV7-9 | TRBD2 | - | TRBJ2-3
CASSLSGADTQYF | TGTGCCAGCAGCTTATCAGGGGCAGATACGCAGTATTTT | TRBV7-3 | - | - | TRBJ2-3
CASSLGPADTQYF | TGTGCCAGCAGCTTAGGGCCCGCAGATACGCAGTATTTT | TRBV7-3 | - | - | TRBJ2-3
CASSDGAGNTEAFF | TGTGCCAGCAGTGATGGCGCGGGGAACACTGAAGCTTTCTTT | TRBV25-1 | - | - | TRBJ1-1
CASSLVGQVSSSGANVLTF | TGCGCCAGCAGCTTGGTAGGACAGGTTTCTAGCTCTGGGGCCAACGTCCTGACTTTC | TRBV5-1 | TRBD1 | - | TRBJ2-6
CASSIAGTGWRQPQHF | TGTGCCAGTAGTATAGCCGGGACAGGGTGGCGACAGCCCCAGCATTTT | TRBV19 | TRBD1 | few | TRBJ1-5
CASSPGRGYEQYF | TGTGCCAGCTCCCCGGGCAGGGGCTACGAGCAGTACTTC | TRBV18 | - | - | TRBJ2-7
CASSFGGNQGTEAFF | TGTGCCAGCAGTTTCGGGGGGAATCAAGGAACTGAAGCTTTCTTT | TRBV28 | - | - | TRBJ1-1
CASSPQSGSSYEQYF | TGTGCCAGCAGCCCCCAGTCCGGGAGCTCCTACGAGCAGTACTTC | TRBV7-8 | - | - | TRBJ2-7
CASRARTSGNNEQFF | TGTGCCAGCAGGGCCCGGACTAGCGGAAACAATGAGCAGTTCTTC | TRBV2 | TRBD2 | - | TRBJ2-1
CASQGDVTEAFF | TGTGCCAGCCAGGGGGATGTCACTGAAGCTTTCTTT | TRBV28 | TRBD1 | - | TRBJ1-1
CASTLFGGASYNEQFF | TGTGCCAGTACCTTATTCGGGGGTGCTTCCTACAATGAGCAGTTCTTC | TRBV19 | - | few | TRBJ2-1
CSVPEINSGNTIYF | TGCAGCGTACCTGAGATAAACTCTGGAAACACCATATATTTT | TRBV29-1 | - | - | TRBJ1-3
CASSEVAAGGSGANVLTF | TGTGCCAGCAGTGAGGTGGCCGCGGGGGGCTCTGGGGCCAACGTCCTGACTTTC | TRBV6-1 | TRBD2 | - | TRBJ2-6
CASSLGAPETQYF | TGCGCCAGCAGCTTGGGGGCGCCGGAGACCCAGTACTTC | TRBV5-1 | - | - | TRBJ2-5
CASSFSGTGGEQFF | TGTGCCAGCAGCTTTTCCGGGACAGGGGGTGAGCAGTTCTTC | TRBV7-9 | TRBD1 | once | TRBJ2-1
CASSPGHREAQYF | TGTGCCAGCAGCCCGGGACACCGGGAGGCCCAGTACTTC | TRBV13 | - | few | TRBJ2-5
CASSPQGSWGTGELFF | TGTGCCAGCTCACCCCAGGGTTCCTGGGGCACCGGGGAGCTGTTTTTT | TRBV18 | - | - | TRBJ2-2
CASSLASGVSYEQYF | TGTGCCAGCAGTTTGGCGTCAGGGGTATCTTACGAGCAGTACTTC | TRBV27 | - | - | TRBJ2-7
CASTSVVGLGYEQYF | TGTGCCAGCACCTCGGTGGTCGGACTAGGTTACGAGCAGTACTTC | TRBV7-2 | TRBD2 | - | TRBJ2-7
CATKGGGAQSRDTQYF | TGTGCCACCAAGGGCGGGGGGGCGCAATCTAGAGATACGCAGTATTTT | TRBV24-1 | TRBD2 | - | TRBJ2-3
CASSLSLAGALNEQFF | TGTGCCAGCAGCTTATCTCTCGCGGGGGCCTTGAATGAGCAGTTCTTC | TRBV7-9 | - | many | TRBJ2-1
CASSLGQGGKGGYTF | TGTGCCAGCAGCTTGGGACAGGGAGGGAAGGGTGGCTACACCTTC | TRBV7-9 | TRBD1 | - | TRBJ1-2
CASSVDSHQPQHF | TGTGCCAGCAGCGTGGACAGCCATCAGCCCCAGCATTTT | TRBV7-2 | - | few | TRBJ1-5
CASSLSGTYEQYF | TGTGCCAGCAGCCTAAGCGGAACCTACGAGCAGTACTTC | TRBV3-1/TRBV3-2 | - | - | TRBJ2-7
CAWSVDREGEQFF | TGTGCCTGGAGTGTGGACAGGGAGGGTGAGCAGTTCTTC | TRBV30 | - | once | TRBJ2-1
CASSWTGGKEKLFF | TGCGCCAGCAGTTGGACAGGGGGCAAAGAAAAACTGTTTTTT | TRBV10-2 | TRBD1 | - | TRBJ1-4
CASPSGTSALTGELFF | TGTGCCAGCCCCTCGGGGACATCGGCCCTGACTGGGGAGCTGTTTTTT | TRBV7-2 | - | - | TRBJ2-2
CAWSLGAIYGYTF | TGTGCCTGGAGTCTAGGGGCGATCTATGGCTACACCTTC | TRBV30 | - | - | TRBJ1-2
CASAATSGGAETQYF | TGTGCCAGCGCTGCGACTAGCGGGGGGGCCGAGACCCAGTACTTC | TRBV6-4 | TRBD2 | - | TRBJ2-5
CASSIGTGGNEQYF | TGTGCCAGTAGTATAGGGACAGGAGGCAACGAGCAGTACTTC | TRBV19 | TRBD1 | - | TRBJ2-7
CASGRGTGGFGANVLTF | TGTGCCAGCGGTCGCGGGACAGGGGGCTTTGGGGCCAACGTCCTGACTTTC | TRBV28 | TRBD1 | - | TRBJ2-6
CASSQGAGALAKNIQYF | TGTGCCAGCAGCCAGGGGGCAGGGGCTTTAGCCAAAAACATTCAGTACTTC | TRBV9 | TRBD1 | - | TRBJ2-4
CASSMKGDTEAFF | TGTGCCAGTAGTATGAAGGGAGACACTGAAGCTTTCTTT | TRBV19 | - | - | TRBJ1-1
CASSPLRDRGLNEQYF | TGTGCCAGCAGCCCCTTAAGAGACAGGGGGCTAAACGAGCAGTACTTC | TRBV7-2 | TRBD1 | once | TRBJ2-7
CASSQGPISGPMNTEAFF | TGTGCCAGCAGCCAAGGCCCCATAAGTGGGCCCATGAACACTGAAGCTTTCTTT | TRBV3-1/TRBV3-2 | - | - | TRBJ1-1
CASRQTYEQYF | TGTGCCAGCAGACAGACCTACGAGCAGTACTTC | TRBV28 | - | - | TRBJ2-7
CASSVGPSYEQYF | TGTGCCAGCAGCGTAGGCCCCAGCTACGAGCAGTACTTC | TRBV9 | - | - | TRBJ2-7
CASSLGTEETQYF | TGTGCCAGCAGCCTCGGGACAGAAGAGACCCAGTACTTC | TRBV28 | TRBD1 | - | TRBJ2-5
CAWSVQLTPTGELFF | TGTGCCTGGAGTGTACAATTAACACCCACCGGGGAGCTGTTTTTT | TRBV30 | - | - | TRBJ2-2
CASSPGGRTSGYTQYF | TGTGCCAGCAGCCCCGGCGGCAGGACTAGCGGTTATACGCAGTATTTT | TRBV5-4 | TRBD2 | - | TRBJ2-3
CSVGWTGEVEQYF | TGCAGCGTTGGGTGGACAGGGGAAGTCGAGCAGTACTTC | TRBV29-1 | TRBD1 | - | TRBJ2-7
CASSIYGTGHQPQHF | TGTGCCAGTAGTATATACGGGACAGGGCATCAGCCCCAGCATTTT | TRBV19 | TRBD1 | - | TRBJ1-5